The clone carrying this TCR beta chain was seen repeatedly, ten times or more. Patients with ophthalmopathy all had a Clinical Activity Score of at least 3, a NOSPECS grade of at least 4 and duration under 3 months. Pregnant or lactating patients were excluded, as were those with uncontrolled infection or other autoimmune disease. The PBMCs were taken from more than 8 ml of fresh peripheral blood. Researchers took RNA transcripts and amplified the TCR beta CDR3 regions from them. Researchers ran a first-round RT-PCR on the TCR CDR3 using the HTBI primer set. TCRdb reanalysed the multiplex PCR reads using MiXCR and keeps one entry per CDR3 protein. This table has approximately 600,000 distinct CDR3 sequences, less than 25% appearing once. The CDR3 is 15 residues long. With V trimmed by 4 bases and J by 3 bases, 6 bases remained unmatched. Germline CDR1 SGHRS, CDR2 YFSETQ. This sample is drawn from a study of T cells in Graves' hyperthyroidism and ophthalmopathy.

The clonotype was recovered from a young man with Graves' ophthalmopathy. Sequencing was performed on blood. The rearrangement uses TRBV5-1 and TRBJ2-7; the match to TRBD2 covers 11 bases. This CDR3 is CASSPRLAGRYEQYF. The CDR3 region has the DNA TGCGCCAGCAGCCCTCGACTAGCGGGACGCTACGAGCAGTACTTC.